One sample yielded the 25 T cell receptor beta chains listed below, sequenced in a study of T cell responses to AZD1222 COVID-19 vaccine. Sequencing was performed with immunoSEQ multiplex PCR; in TCRdb, only in-frame clones are kept and a portion is missing. The data show some 72,000 clones, 90% to 95% seen once. The sequences come from peripheral blood, collected on day 0 of MenACWY control vaccination. These receptors were taken from an adult in good health.

V gene TRBV12-5 combines with J gene TRBJ2-2, with D tentatively TRBD1 (6 bases). Per the germline V gene, CDR1 is LGHNT and CDR2 is FRNRAP. V was cut by 6 bases and J by 6 bases, with 14 bases left in between. This CDR3 contains 14 residues. The CDR3 is CASGQGQSPGELFF. The CDR3 DNA follows: TGTGCTAGTGGACAAGGACAGTCTCCCGGGGAGCTGTTTTTT.

The chain carries TRBV18 and TRBJ1-1; a weak D match, TRBD1 (6 bases). CDR1 is KGHSH and CDR2 is LQKENI in the germline V gene. The length of the CDR3 is 15 residues. V lost 0 bases and J lost 4, with 12 bases in between. CDR3 DNA sequence: TGTGCCAGCTCACCACCGCCCCAGGGGTCCACTGAAGCTTTCTTT. Encoded protein: CASSPPPQGSTEAFF. The whole variable domain, remainder taken from reference TRBV18 and TRBJ1-1, is NAGVMQNPRHLVRRRGQEARLRCSPMKGHSHVYWYRQLPEEGLKFMVYLQKENIIDESGMPKERFSAEFPKEGPSILRIQQVVRGDSAAYFCASSPPPQGSTEAFFGQGTRLTVV.

This chain uses TRBV9 with TRBJ1-1, with unresolved D. V lost 4 bases and J 7 bases, leaving 11 bases between the germline ends. Germline CDR1 SGDLS, CDR2 YYNGEE. This CDR3 spans 12 amino acids. The CDR3: CASSLGSGEAFF. The CDR3 DNA reads TGTGCCAGCAGCCTGGGTTCGGGTGAAGCTTTCTTT.

V usage is TRBV2 and J usage is TRBJ2-2; 7 positions agree with TRBD2. This CDR3 has 15 residues. Trimming cost V 4 bases and J 0 bases; bases outside gene matches: 2. CDR1 SNHLY and CDR2 FYNNEI come from the germline V gene. The DNA of the CDR3 is TGTGCCAGCAGTGTTGGGACTACGAACACCGGGGAGCTGTTTTTT. It yields the protein CASSVGTTNTGELFF. The full variable domain, completed using reference TRBV2 and TRBJ2-2, is EPEVTQTPSHQVTQMGQEVILRCVPISNHLYFYWYRQILGQKVEFLVSFYNNEISEKSEIFDDQFSVERPDGSNFTLKIRSTKLEDSAMYFCASSVGTTNTGELFFGEGSRLTVL.

Remarks on this clone: The junction and the germline gene differ at one end; a read error may be behind it. The V and J genes are TRBV29-1 and TRBJ1-1, with D possibly TRBD1 on 5 matching bases. CDR3 size: 13 residues. From germline, CDR1 is SQVTM and CDR2 ANQGSEA. The CDR3: CSVVRASNSEAFF. CDR3 sequence (DNA): TGCAGCGTTGTCAGGGCTTCGAACTCTGAAGCTTTCTTT.

The V call is TRBV28, the J call TRBJ2-3; no firm D call. V lost 6 bases and J lost 0, with 13 bases in between. Germline V gives CDR1 MDHEN, CDR2 SYDVKM. The CDR3 has 15 amino acids. The CDR3 here is CASSPTVSSTDTQYF. The CDR3 bases are TGTGCCAGCAGCCCAACAGTGAGTAGCACAGATACGCAGTATTTT.

The chain recombines TRBV12-5 with TRBJ2-2; D might be TRBD2 (5 bases). Germline V gene sequence: CDR1 LGHNT, CDR2 FRNRAP. This CDR3 has 17 residues. The V gene lost 6 bases and the J gene lost 2 bases, with 19 bases spanning the gap. The CDR3 DNA sequence: TGTGCTAGTGGCCGAGAAATAGGACTCAAAAACACCGGGGAGCTGTTTTTT. It encodes CASGREIGLKNTGELFF. Full variable domain (remainder filled in from reference TRBV12-5 and TRBJ2-2): DARVTQTPRHKVTEMGQEVTMRCQPILGHNTVFWYRQTMMQGLELLAYFRNRAPLDDSGMPKDRFSAEMPDATLATLKIQPSEPRDSAVYFCASGREIGLKNTGELFFGEGSRLTVL.

J is TRBJ1-2 and V is TRBV29-1; TRBD1 agrees at 7 bases. This CDR3 contains 13 residues. CDR1 and CDR2 from the germline V gene are SQVTM and ANQGSEA. After removal of 7 bases from V and 4 bases from J, the junction contained 9 bases not matched to a gene. CDR3: CSGSGTEGYGYTF. The CDR3 DNA follows: TGCAGCGGCTCCGGGACAGAGGGCTATGGCTACACCTTC.

In regard to this clone: Compared with germline, one end of the junction differs, possibly owing to a read error. V is TRBV5-6 and J is TRBJ1-2, with D unclear. CDR3 length: 14 amino acids. Germline V gives CDR1 SGHDT, CDR2 YYEEEE. Here the CDR3 reads CASNLRQRHYGYTF. In nucleotides, the CDR3 is TGTGCCAGCAACTTGAGACAAAGACACTATGGCTACACCTTC.

The V call is TRBV28, the J call TRBJ2-2; 15 bases align to TRBD2. The CDR3 sequence is 18 residues long. CDR1 and CDR2 from the germline V gene are MDHEN and SYDVKM. J gave up 5 bases and V 6 bases, and 10 bases lay outside the gene matches. The CDR3 protein is CASSWTSGRASRTGELFF. DNA of the CDR3: TGTGCCAGCAGCTGGACTAGCGGGAGGGCCTCGCGGACCGGGGAGCTGTTTTTT.

The chain employs TRBV24-1 and TRBJ1-2; tentatively, D is TRBD1 (5 bases). Deletions cut 9 bases from V and 2 bases from J, with 6 bases between. From germline, CDR1 is KGHDR and CDR2 SFDVKD. The CDR3 is 11 amino acids. The CDR3, as DNA: TGTGCCACCGGGACCAACTATGGCTACACCTTC. It encodes CATGTNYGYTF.

V usage is TRBV5-1 and J usage is TRBJ2-1, with a possible D match to TRBD2 (6 bases). V lost 7 bases and J lost 3, with 17 bases in between. This CDR3 is 15 amino acids long. From germline, CDR1 is SGHRS and CDR2 YFSETQ. CDR3 bases: TGCGCCAGCCATACGGCGGGACTCTTCTACAATGAGCAGTTCTTC. Translating gives CASHTAGLFYNEQFF.

This chain joins TRBV3-1 (or the pseudogene TRBV3-2) and TRBJ1-2; 7 nucleotides agree with TRBD1. With V trimmed by 4 bases and J by 6 bases, 11 bases remained unmatched. Germline assignment: CDR1 LGHDT and CDR2 YNNKEL (reference sequence). There are 15 residues in the CDR3. CDR3 in DNA: TGTGCCAGCAGCCCCAATGACAGGGTTTCGGATGGCTACACCTTC. Its protein product is CASSPNDRVSDGYTF.

The chain is built from TRBV24-1 and TRBJ1-6; D unresolved. There are 14 residues in the CDR3. CDR1 and CDR2 (germline): KGHDR, SFDVKD. Trimming stripped 8 bases from V and 0 bases from J, with 7 bases between. CDR3 loop: CATIQSSYNSPLHF. The CDR3 coding sequence is TGTGCCACCATTCAGAGCTCCTATAATTCACCCCTCCACTTT.

This chain connects TRBV10-3 to TRBJ1-1; 7 bases map to TRBD1. The V and J ends lost 5 bases and 7 bases, in that order; junction bases with no gene match: 7. Germline values: CDR1 ENHRY, CDR2 SYGVKD. This CDR3 region has 13 residues. CDR3 in DNA: TGTGCCATCAGTCCCAGTCAGGGGGGTGAAGCTTTCTTT. This translates into CAISPSQGGEAFF.

The chain is built from TRBV6-2 or TRBV6-3 and TRBJ2-4; D may be TRBD2 (6 bases). Deletions cut 4 bases from V and 8 bases from J, with 18 bases between. The CDR3 runs 15 residues. From germline, CDR1 is MNHEY and CDR2 SVGEGT. CDR3 amino acids: CASSFPPFGGYIQYF. As DNA, the CDR3 is TGTGCCAGCAGTTTTCCCCCCTTCGGAGGGTACATTCAGTACTTC.

The chain recombines TRBV7-3 with TRBJ1-1, with 9 bases identical to TRBD1. The CDR3 contains 14 residues. The germline gives CDR1 SGHTA, CDR2 FQGTGA. V gave up 5 bases and J gave up 4 bases; unmatched junction bases: 5. The CDR3 DNA sequence: TGTGCCAGCAGCCGCGGGGACAGGGCCACTGAAGCTTTCTTT. Translating it yields CASSRGDRATEAFF.

The chain is built from TRBV12-2 and TRBJ2-1; TRBD2 is the table's D call, not checked against the DNA. TRBV12-2 is noted as a pseudogene. The CDR3 loop spans 13 amino acids. CDR3 amino acids: CASRYRPGGAEFF. Here the CDR3 DNA reads TGTGCAAGTCGCTACAGACCCGGGGGAGCCGAGTTCTTC.

The chain employs TRBV5-1 and TRBJ2-7; D not certain. Trimming took 0 bases from V and 3 from J, leaving 10 bases between them. The CDR3 is 14 residues long. Per germline, CDR1 SGHRS and CDR2 YFSETQ. The chain's CDR3 is CASSLGHPGYEQYF. The CDR3 DNA follows: TGCGCCAGCAGCTTGGGACATCCCGGCTACGAGCAGTACTTC.

V usage is TRBV18 and J usage is TRBJ2-7; 14 bases map to TRBD2. Trimming took 5 bases from V and 4 from J; bases not matched to a gene: 7. The germline V gene has CDR1 KGHSH and CDR2 LQKENI. The CDR3 extends over 16 amino acids. The CDR3 DNA sequence: TGTGCCAGCTCAGCCGGGACTAGCGGGGGCCCGTACGAGCAGTACTTC. Residues: CASSAGTSGGPYEQYF.

The gene calls are TRBV7-6 and TRBJ2-5, with 11 bases aligning to TRBD2. The CDR3 runs to 17 residues. V was pared by 1 base and J by 5 bases, with 9 bases of the junction left unmatched. Germline assignment: CDR1 SGHVS and CDR2 FNYEAQ. The CDR3 spells CASSLEAGASGGETQYF. In DNA form, the CDR3 reads TGTGCCAGCAGCTTAGAGGCTGGGGCTAGCGGGGGGGAGACCCAGTACTTC.

CDR3 bases: TGCGCCAGCAGCTTTGGACAGGGAGGAACCTACGAGCAGTACTTC. Translation: CASSFGQGGTYEQYF. V and J are TRBV5-1 and TRBJ2-7; TRBD1 matches at 8 bases. The CDR3 has 15 residues. With 2 bases clipped from V and 2 bases from J, the junction kept 6 bases outside the gene matches. Per germline, CDR1 SGHRS and CDR2 YFSETQ.

The gene calls are TRBV18 and TRBJ1-3, with no clear D. There are 16 residues in the CDR3. The V end was cut by 4 bases, the J end by 4 bases, with 17 bases between. Germline V lookup: CDR1 KGHSH, CDR2 LQKENI. CDR3 region: CASSQSDGFSGNTIYF. The CDR3 DNA reads as TGTGCCAGCTCACAGTCGGACGGCTTCTCCGGAAACACCATATATTTT.

The V and J genes are TRBV14 and TRBJ1-2, with 7 bases matching TRBD1. J gave up 2 bases and V 5 bases, and 5 bases lay outside the gene matches. Looked up from germline, CDR1 is SGHDN and CDR2 is FVKESK. CDR3 length equals 14 residues. The DNA of the CDR3 is TGTGCCAGCAGCTTTAAGGGACAGAACTATGGCTACACCTTC. This encodes CASSFKGQNYGYTF.

The chain carries TRBV7-6 and TRBJ2-5; tentative D call: TRBD1 (5 bases). Germline CDR1 and CDR2: SGHVS and FNYEAQ. This CDR3 spans 13 amino acids. Trimming cost V 7 bases and J 5 bases, with 14 bases left between them. The CDR3 protein is CASTQGLGETQYF. CDR3 bases: TGTGCCAGCACGCAGGGTCTGGGGGAGACCCAGTACTTC.